This is a list of T cell receptor beta chains from one sample in a study of OX40 agonist ivuxolimab in advanced cancers. The protocol was immunoSEQ multiplex PCR, while the TCRdb copy is restricted to in-frame clones and leaves out a portion. The sample has tens of thousands of clones; around four fifths are singletons. The input for sequencing was CD4+ or CD8+ T cells sorted from blood, taken in a trial of the OX40 agonist ivuxolimab. These receptor sequences come from an adult with an advanced solid tumor such as melanoma, head and neck, liver or kidney cancer. Both conserved end residues are part of each CDR3. The D gene is left open where the match is weak. Clone size, where shown, is once, few, many, or a class for clones that have expanded.

>TRBV5-4|NA|TRBJ1-5|NA
TGTGCCAGCAGCTTTCAGTCGGACGACAGCAATCAGCCCCAGCATTTT
CASSFQSDDSNQPQHF
>TRBV2|TRBD1|TRBJ2-7|NA
TGTGCCAGCAGTGCACAGGGGAGATCGGGCGAGCAGTACTTC
CASSAQGRSGEQYF
>TRBV19|NA|TRBJ1-6|NA
TGTGCCAGTACCATGCGGCAGGGCCGTAATTCACCCCTCCACTTT
CASTMRQGRNSPLHF
>TRBV10-3|TRBD2|TRBJ2-3|NA
TGTGCCATCAGTGATGGACTAGCGGGGTCCACAGATACGCAGTATTTT
CAISDGLAGSTDTQYF
>TRBV27|TRBD2|TRBJ2-2|NA
TGTGCCAGCAGTCCGTACGTTTTGGGACTAGCGGGATGGGTCACCGGGGAGCTGTTTTTT
CASSPYVLGLAGWVTGELFF
>TRBV18|NA|TRBJ1-4|NA
TGTGCCAGCTCAGTAGTACAGGGAGTTAATGAAAAACTGTTTTTT
CASSVVQGVNEKLFF
>TRBV6-5|NA|TRBJ1-3|NA
TGTGCCTTTCTCTCTGGAAACACCATATATTTT
CAFLSGNTIYF
>TRBV2|NA|TRBJ2-5|NA
TGTGCCAGCAGTGAAAAAGGGACCCAGTACTTC
CASSEKGTQYF
>TRBV10-3|TRBD1|TRBJ2-3|NA
TGTGCCATCAGTGAGTTTCCGGGACAGGGAGATACGCAGTATTTT
CAISEFPGQGDTQYF
>TRBV28|NA|TRBJ1-4|NA
TGTGCCAGCAGAGATTATCCGGGACTCGGTGAAAAACTGTTTTTT
CASRDYPGLGEKLFF
>TRBV5-1|NA|TRBJ2-3|NA
TGCGCCAGCAGCAAAGAGCCAGTGGCCACAGATACGCAGTATTTT
CASSKEPVATDTQYF
>TRBV28|TRBD1|TRBJ2-7|NA
TGTGCCAGCAGTGGATCCCGGGACAGGCCCTACGAGCAGTACTTC
CASSGSRDRPYEQYF
>TRBV6-1|TRBD2|TRBJ2-3|NA
TGTGCCAGCAGACCAACTAGCGGGCGGACAGATACGCAGTATTTT
CASRPTSGRTDTQYF
>TRBV6-5|NA|TRBJ2-2|NA
TGTGCCAGCAGTTACGGTAGGGAGACCGGGGAGCTGTTTTTT
CASSYGRETGELFF
>TRBV2|TRBD2|TRBJ2-5|NA
TGTGCCAGCAGCGCCAGACTAGCGGGGCAAGAGACCCAGTACTTC
CASSARLAGQETQYF
>TRBV9|TRBD1|TRBJ2-2|NA
TGTGCCAGCAGCGTAGCTTCCGGACAGGGTAGCGGGGAGCTGTTTTTT
CASSVASGQGSGELFF
>TRBV7-9|NA|TRBJ2-5|NA
TGTGCCAGCAGCTTAGGTTCAGCGGCAGCCCAAGAGACCCAGTACTTC
CASSLGSAAAQETQYF
>TRBV9|TRBD1|TRBJ2-7|NA
TGTGCCAGCAGAGTCTTCGACCACCAGCAAATCGGGACAGAGTCGTCGGAGCAGTACTTC
CASRVFDHQQIGTESSEQYF
>TRBV5-8|NA|TRBJ2-3|few
TGTGCCAGCAGCCCACTAGGGAGCACAGATACGCAGTATTTT
CASSPLGSTDTQYF
>TRBV7-2|NA|TRBJ2-3|once
TGTGCCAGCAGCTTAGCGGTAGCGGCAGGTGATACGCAGTATTTT
CASSLAVAAGDTQYF
>TRBV5-4|NA|TRBJ1-3|NA
TGTGCCAGCAGCTTAAATGGAAACACCATATATTTT
CASSLNGNTIYF
>TRBV19|TRBD2|TRBJ2-7|NA
TGTGCCAGTAGTATGACTAGCGGGCCCTTCGACGAGCAGTACTTC
CASSMTSGPFDEQYF
>TRBV18|NA|TRBJ2-3|NA
TGTGCCAGCTCACCGGACTACCAGAACACAGATACGCAGTATTTT
CASSPDYQNTDTQYF
>TRBV7-9|NA|TRBJ2-7|NA
TGTGCCAGCAGCTTAGACAGCCACTACGAGCAGTACTTC
CASSLDSHYEQYF
>TRBV7-2|NA|TRBJ2-4|NA
TGTGCCAGCAGACCTACTAGTCTGGCCAAAAACATTCAGTACTTC
CASRPTSLAKNIQYF
>TRBV15|NA|TRBJ1-1|NA
TGTGCCACCAGCAGAGCCTCCGTGGGGACTGAAGCTTTCTTT
CATSRASVGTEAFF
>TRBV15|TRBD2|TRBJ2-7|NA
TGTGCCACCAGCAGAGTGGCTAGCGGGAGTGGAGGGCAGTACTTC
CATSRVASGSGGQYF
>TRBV6-6|NA|TRBJ2-5|few
TGTGCCAGCAGTAGCGGTCTCCAACAGACCCAGTACTTC
CASSSGLQQTQYF
>TRBV11-2|NA|TRBJ2-5|NA
TGTGCCAGCAGCCCGGACCGGAGGGAGGAGACCCAGTACTTC
CASSPDRREETQYF
>TRBV5-1|TRBD2|TRBJ2-2|NA
TGCGCCAGCAGCCATGGACTAGCAGGGGCCGGGGAGCTGTTTTTT
CASSHGLAGAGELFF
>TRBV7-2|NA|TRBJ1-1|NA
TGTGCCAGCAGCTTAGCAGGGACCCCATACAACACTGAAGCTTTCTTT
CASSLAGTPYNTEAFF
>TRBV7-2|NA|TRBJ1-6|medium-sized
TGTGCCAGCAGCCCAAAGGGGCGAACCCTCCACTTT
CASSPKGRTLHF
>TRBV7-9|TRBD1|TRBJ1-3|NA
TGTGCCAGCAGCCCGGACAGGGCTGGAAACACCATATATTTT
CASSPDRAGNTIYF
>TRBV5-1|NA|TRBJ1-2|few
TGCGCCAGCAGCTTGGTGATGGGGACGGACGAGTCCTATGGCTACACCTTC
CASSLVMGTDESYGYTF